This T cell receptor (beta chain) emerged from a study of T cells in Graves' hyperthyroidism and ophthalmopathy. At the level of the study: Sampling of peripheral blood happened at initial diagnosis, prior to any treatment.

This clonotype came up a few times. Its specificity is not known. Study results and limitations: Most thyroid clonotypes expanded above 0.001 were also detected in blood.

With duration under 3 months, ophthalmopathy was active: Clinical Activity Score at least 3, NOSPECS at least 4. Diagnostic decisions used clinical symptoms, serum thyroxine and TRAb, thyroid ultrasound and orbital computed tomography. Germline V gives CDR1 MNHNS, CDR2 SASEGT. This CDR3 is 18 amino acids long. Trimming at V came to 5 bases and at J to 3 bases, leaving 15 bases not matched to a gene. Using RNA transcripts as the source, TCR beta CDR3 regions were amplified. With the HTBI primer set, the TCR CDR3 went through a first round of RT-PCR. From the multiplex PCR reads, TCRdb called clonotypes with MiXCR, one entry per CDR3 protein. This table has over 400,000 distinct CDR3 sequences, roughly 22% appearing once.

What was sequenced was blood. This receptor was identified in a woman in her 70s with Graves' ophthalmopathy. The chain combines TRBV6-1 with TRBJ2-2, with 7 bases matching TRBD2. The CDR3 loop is CASSPGDYGVMDTGELFF. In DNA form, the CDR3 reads TGTGCCAGCAGTCCCGGGGACTACGGGGTGATGGACACCGGGGAGCTGTTTTTT.